This TCR beta chain comes out of a study of blood T cell repertoires in COVID-19. At the level of the study: The United States, Italy and Spain were the sources of the acute and convalescent COVID-19 samples.

V lost 2 bases, J lost 0 bases, and 17 bases lay in between. Germline CDR1 SQVTM, CDR2 ANQGSEA. The CDR3 is made up of 17 amino acids. Using immunoSEQ multiplex PCR, the repertoire was profiled, and TCRdb retains in-frame clones only, with some absent. This sample yields approximately 140,000 clones, of which more than 70% are seen a single time; approximately 12% belongs to the top ten. Specimen: peripheral blood. V usage is TRBV29-1 and J usage is TRBJ1-5, with D perhaps matching TRBD1 (5 bases). This TCR derives from a man in his sixties with active or convalescent COVID-19. The CDR3 bases are TGCAGCGTTGAAAGGGCCAGGGCCACCTATAGCAATCAGCCCCAGCATTTT. This translates into CSVERARATYSNQPQHF.